This T cell receptor (beta chain) was identified in a study of cytomegalovirus exposure and HLA in healthy donors. Between the trimmed V and J ends, which lost 1 base and 8 bases, there was a span of 8 bases. Germline lookup yields CDR1 MGHDK and CDR2 SYGVNS. The CDR3 runs to 12 residues. On this clone: Its specificity is not known.

Whole-study results and caveats: In a later analysis, HLA-C alleles had the fewest associated TCRs, DRB1 alleles the most. Immune exposure information comprised only CMV serostatus. Sequence variants that were highly shared formed a cluster that was likely a sequencing artifact. Accurate prediction of most subjects' HLA-A and HLA-B alleles from TCR beta sequences was reported.

With 60 Vbeta and 13 Jbeta primers, the PCR was carried out. Clones were sequenced by immunoSEQ multiplex PCR, and TCRdb holds only the in-frame ones, with some missing. The sample lists roughly 72,000 clones; over 70% were seen once. Sequenced: PBMCs. The chain employs TRBV25-1 and TRBJ1-2, with no clear D. This receptor was obtained from a woman aged 40 to 50 in good health and CMV-seropositive. The CDR3 DNA reads TGTGCCAGCAGTGAATTGTTGGGCGGCTACACCTTC. Its translation: CASSELLGGYTF.